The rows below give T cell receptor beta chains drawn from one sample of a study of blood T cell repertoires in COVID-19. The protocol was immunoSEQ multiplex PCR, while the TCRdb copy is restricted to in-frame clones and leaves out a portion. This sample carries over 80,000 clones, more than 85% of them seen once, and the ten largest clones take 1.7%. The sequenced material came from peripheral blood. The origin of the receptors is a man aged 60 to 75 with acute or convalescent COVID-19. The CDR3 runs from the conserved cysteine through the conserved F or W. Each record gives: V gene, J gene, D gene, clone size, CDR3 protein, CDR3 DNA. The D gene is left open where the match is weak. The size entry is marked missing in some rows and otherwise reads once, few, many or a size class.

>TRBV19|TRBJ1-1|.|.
CASKFGHTEAFF
TGTGCCAGTAAGTTTGGCCACACTGAAGCTTTCTTT
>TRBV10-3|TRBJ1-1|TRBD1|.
CAISAMGDREEAFF
TGTGCCATCAGTGCTATGGGGGACAGGGAAGAAGCTTTCTTT
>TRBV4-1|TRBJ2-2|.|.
CASSLELHRDTGELFF
TGCGCCAGCAGCCTAGAGTTGCACAGGGATACCGGGGAGCTGTTTTTT
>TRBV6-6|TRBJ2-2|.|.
CASSYGIVNTGELFF
TGTGCCAGCAGTTACGGTATAGTCAACACCGGGGAGCTGTTTTTT
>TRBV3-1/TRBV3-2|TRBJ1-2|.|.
CASSPLLGAREYGYTF
TGTGCCAGCAGCCCTCTCCTTGGGGCGCGGGAATATGGCTACACCTTC
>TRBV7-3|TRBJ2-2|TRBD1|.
CASSRGQTSNTGELFF
TGTGCCAGCAGCCGGGGACAGACATCGAACACCGGGGAGCTGTTTTTT
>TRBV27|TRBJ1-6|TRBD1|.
CASSLGQYNSPLHF
TGTGCCAGCAGTTTGGGACAGTATAATTCACCCCTCCACTTT
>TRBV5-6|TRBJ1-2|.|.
CASSLGGRGGYTF
TGTGCCAGCAGCTTGGGGGGGCGCGGAGGCTACACCTTC
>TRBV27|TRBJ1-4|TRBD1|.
CASSRQGDEKLFF
TGTGCCAGCAGCAGACAGGGTGACGAAAAACTGTTTTTT
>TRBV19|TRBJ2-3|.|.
CASSRTVPTDTQYF
TGTGCCAGTAGTAGAACGGTACCCACAGATACGCAGTATTTT
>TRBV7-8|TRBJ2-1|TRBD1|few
CASSLGQGAHNEQFF
TGTGCCAGCAGCTTAGGACAGGGGGCTCACAATGAGCAGTTCTTC
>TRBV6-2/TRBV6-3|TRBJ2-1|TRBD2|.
CASSSTSGTWQFF
TGTGCCAGCAGTTCCACTAGCGGTACTTGGCAGTTCTTC
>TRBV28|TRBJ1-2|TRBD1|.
CASSMPEGAHGYTF
TGTGCCAGCAGTATGCCTGAGGGGGCGCATGGCTACACCTTC
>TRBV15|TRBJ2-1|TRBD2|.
CATSRDWAGDYNEQFF
TGTGCCACCAGCAGAGATTGGGCGGGGGATTACAATGAGCAGTTCTTC
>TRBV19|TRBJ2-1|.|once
CASSTGLLGNEQFF
TGTGCCAGTAGTACCGGACTACTCGGGAATGAGCAGTTCTTC
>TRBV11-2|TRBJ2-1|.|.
CASSLSGPFEQFF
TGTGCCAGCAGCCTAAGCGGGCCATTTGAGCAGTTCTTC
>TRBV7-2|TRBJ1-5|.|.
CASSSQTDGRGPQHF
TGTGCCAGCAGCTCGCAGACGGACGGAAGGGGGCCCCAGCATTTT
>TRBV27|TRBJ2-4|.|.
CASSYTGEDIQYF
TGTGCCAGCAGTTACACAGGGGAGGACATTCAGTACTTC
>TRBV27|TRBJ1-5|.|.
CASSLVWSGLNQPQHF
TGTGCCAGCAGTTTAGTCTGGTCAGGGCTTAATCAGCCCCAGCATTTT
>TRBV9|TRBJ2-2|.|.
CASSVGTGTNTGELFF
TGTGCCAGCAGCGTAGGGACTGGAACGAACACCGGGGAGCTGTTTTTT
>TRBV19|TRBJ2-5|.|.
CASSIGGWGEETQYF
TGTGCCAGTAGTATAGGTGGTTGGGGGGAAGAGACCCAGTACTTC
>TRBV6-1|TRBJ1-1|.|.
CASSEATGPGVTEAFF
TGTGCCAGCAGTGAAGCGACAGGCCCCGGGGTCACTGAAGCTTTCTTT
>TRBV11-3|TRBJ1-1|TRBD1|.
CASSSYRTGGYGNTEAFF
TGTGCCAGCAGCTCCTATAGGACAGGGGGCTATGGGAACACTGAAGCTTTCTTT
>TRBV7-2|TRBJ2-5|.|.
CASSPRQIQETQYF
TGTGCCAGCAGCCCCCGACAGATCCAAGAGACCCAGTACTTC
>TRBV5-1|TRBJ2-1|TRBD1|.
CASSPRTGKGNEQFF
TGCGCCAGCAGCCCACGGACAGGGAAGGGGAATGAGCAGTTCTTC
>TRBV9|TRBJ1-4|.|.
CASSPRPKGGEKLFF
TGTGCCAGCAGCCCTAGACCGAAAGGCGGGGAAAAACTGTTTTTT
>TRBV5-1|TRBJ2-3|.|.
CASSVDWSADTQYF
TGCGCCAGCAGCGTGGACTGGAGCGCAGATACGCAGTATTTT
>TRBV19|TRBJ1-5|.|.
CASTGLGQPQHF
TGTGCCAGTACAGGGCTGGGTCAGCCCCAGCATTTT
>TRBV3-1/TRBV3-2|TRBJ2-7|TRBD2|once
CASSQVLAGGSYEQYF
TGTGCCAGCAGCCAAGTACTAGCGGGAGGGTCGTACGAGCAGTACTTC
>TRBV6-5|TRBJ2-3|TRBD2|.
CASIAGLAADTQYF
TGTGCCAGCATCGCGGGACTAGCAGCAGATACGCAGTATTTT
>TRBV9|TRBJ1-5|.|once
CASSADSSNQPQHF
TGTGCCAGCAGCGCCGACAGTAGCAATCAGCCCCAGCATTTT
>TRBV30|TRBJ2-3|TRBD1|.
CAWSKTGWADTQYF
TGTGCCTGGTCTAAGACAGGGTGGGCAGATACGCAGTATTTT
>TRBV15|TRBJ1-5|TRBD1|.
CATRSDRGFQPQHF
TGTGCCACCAGATCGGACAGGGGGTTTCAGCCCCAGCATTTT
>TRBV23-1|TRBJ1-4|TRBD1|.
CASSQSSRRGRINEKLFF
TGCGCCAGCAGTCAATCTAGCCGTAGGGGGCGGATTAATGAAAAACTGTTTTTT
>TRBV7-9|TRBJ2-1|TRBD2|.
CASSPSTSGIYNEQFF
TGTGCCAGCAGCCCTTCGACTAGCGGGATCTACAATGAGCAGTTCTTC
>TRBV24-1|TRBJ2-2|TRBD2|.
CATQLAGGSGELFF
TGTGCCACCCAACTAGCGGGAGGGTCCGGGGAGCTGTTTTTT
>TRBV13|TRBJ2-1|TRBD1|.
CASSYRGEQFF
TGTGCCAGCAGCTACAGGGGAGAGCAGTTCTTC
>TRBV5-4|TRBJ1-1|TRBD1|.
CASRETGQGGSEAFF
TGTGCCAGCAGAGAGACCGGACAGGGCGGGTCTGAAGCTTTCTTT
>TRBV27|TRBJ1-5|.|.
CASSSVTGVGQPQHF
TGTGCCAGCAGTTCGGTGACAGGAGTGGGTCAGCCCCAGCATTTT
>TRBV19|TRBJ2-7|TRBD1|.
CASRQGPYEQYF
TGTGCCAGCCGACAGGGGCCCTACGAGCAGTACTTC
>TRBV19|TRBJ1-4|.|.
CASSMKQRSEKLFF
TGTGCCAGTAGTATGAAACAGAGAAGTGAAAAACTGTTTTTT
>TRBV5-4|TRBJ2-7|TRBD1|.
CASSLEGQGYEQYF
TGTGCCAGCAGCTTGGAGGGACAGGGTTACGAGCAGTACTTC
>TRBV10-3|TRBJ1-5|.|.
CAISESRQYSNQPQHF
TGTGCCATCAGTGAGTCTAGACAGTATAGCAATCAGCCCCAGCATTTT
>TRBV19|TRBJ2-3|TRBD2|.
CASSIGGGNPDTQYF
TGTGCCAGTAGTATCGGGGGGGGGAACCCAGATACGCAGTATTTT
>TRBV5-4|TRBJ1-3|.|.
CASSRGGESGNTIYF
TGTGCCAGCAGCCGCGGGGGAGAGTCTGGAAACACCATATATTTT
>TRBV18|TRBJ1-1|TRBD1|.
CASSPSFENRGYGTEAFF
TGTGCCAGCTCACCATCCTTCGAGAACAGGGGGTATGGCACTGAAGCTTTCTTT
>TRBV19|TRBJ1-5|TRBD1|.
CASSSDREAQPQHF
TGTGCCAGTAGTAGCGACAGGGAGGCTCAGCCCCAGCATTTT
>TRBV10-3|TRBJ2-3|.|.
CAISESGGLFTDTQYF
TGTGCCATCAGTGAGTCTGGGGGACTCTTCACAGATACGCAGTATTTT
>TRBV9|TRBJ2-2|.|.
CASSVASLAGELFF
TGTGCCAGCAGCGTAGCGAGTTTGGCCGGGGAGCTGTTTTTT
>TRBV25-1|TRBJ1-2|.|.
CASSDSGLRRYGYTF
TGTGCCAGCAGTGACAGCGGGTTACGTAGATATGGCTACACCTTC
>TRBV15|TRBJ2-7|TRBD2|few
CATSRGGSGKDEQYF
TGTGCCACCAGCAGAGGGGGGAGCGGGAAGGACGAGCAGTACTTC
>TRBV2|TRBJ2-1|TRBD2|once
CASTSGWSSYNEQFF
TGTGCCAGTACTAGCGGGTGGAGCTCCTACAATGAGCAGTTCTTC
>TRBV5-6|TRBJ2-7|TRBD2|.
CASSSTSGKPYEQYF
TGTGCCAGCAGCTCAACTAGCGGGAAGCCCTACGAGCAGTACTTC
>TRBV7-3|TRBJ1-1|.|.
CASSLQGWNTEAFF
TGTGCCAGCAGCTTACAGGGTTGGAACACTGAAGCTTTCTTT
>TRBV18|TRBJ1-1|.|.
CASSLLGLGTTEAFF
TGTGCCAGCTCACTGCTCGGGTTGGGTACGACTGAAGCTTTCTTT
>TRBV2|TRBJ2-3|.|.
CASSERAAGGTDTQYF
TGTGCCAGCAGTGAGAGGGCGGCAGGGGGGACAGATACGCAGTATTTT
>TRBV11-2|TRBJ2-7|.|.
CASSLGGGTSYEQYF
TGTGCCAGCAGCTTGGGGGGAGGCACCTCCTACGAGCAGTACTTC